The clone carrying this TCR beta chain was observed many times. Its antigen remains unidentified. Produced via immunoSEQ multiplex PCR; TCRdb's table is partial and in-frame only. The record shows 44,000 or so clones for this sample, with no singletons present. This CDR3 region has 15 residues. The V gene's germline CDR1 is SGHTA and CDR2 FQGNSA. V gave up 5 bases and J gave up 5 bases, with 16 bases separating them. These data come from a study of T cells after posttransplantation cyclophosphamide. Points from the study as a whole: Later blood repertoires were often dominated by clones from the donor CD8+ memory compartment.

Peripheral blood was collected from the related graft donor on the marrow donation day. The TCR comes from a man aged 35 to 55 in good health, CMV-negative, and a related stem cell transplant donor. The sequenced material came from PBMCs. The chain joins TRBV7-2 to TRBJ1-5; D gene unclear. DNA of the CDR3: TGTGCCAGCAGCCCGATGTCGGAGCGCCATCAGCCCCAGCATTTT. Its protein is CASSPMSERHQPQHF.